This T cell receptor (beta chain) stems from a study of blood T cell repertoires in COVID-19 (dated by TCRdb to about 2020). Concerning the study at large: The collaborator samples originated in the United States, Italy and Spain and spanned the acute and convalescent phases of COVID-19. The prospective study material was composed of cDNA or gDNA derived from T cells, B-cell-depleted T cells, or PBMCs. The dataset comprised deeply sampled blood TCRbeta repertoires from subjects exposed to, actively infected with, or recovered from COVID-19. A freely available public database, intended as a resource for researchers studying the immune response to SARS-CoV-2, is where the repertoires were released. The samples were drawn from two sources: the first 160 participants of the ongoing ImmuneRACE study, and 1,200 or so subjects contributed by 6 global collaborators. A de-identified subject ID, COVID-19 status, age in years and sex were almost always included in the sample metadata. Where HLA class I and class II types were available, the types were taken from metadata supplied by the sample provider, not from assay-based typing. Beyond this particular receptor, the publication reports: Clinical and demographic metadata were provided uncurated, with the amount varying by source and participant.

On this clone itself: Its specific antigen is unknown. The input lacks base qualities; no much larger clone sits a single base away.

Looking up the germline V gene yields CDR1 SGHRS and CDR2 YFSETQ. From its cysteine to its phenylalanine, the CDR3 spans 18 amino acids. Only the CDR3 portion is preserved as DNA: 54 bases, with reading frame beginning at the first base. Germline trimming amounts to 4 bases on V and 4 bases on J, with 13 as the count of junction bases outside the gene matches. The immunoSEQ Assay, a bias-controlled multiplex PCR, was used to amplify TCRbeta CDR3 regions from genomic DNA. Processing in the source paper ran as follows. Nucleated cell counts per sample were estimated from amplification of reference gene primers within the assay. To quantify the absolute abundance of each unique TCRbeta CDR3 rearrangement, sequence reads were collapsed and filtered. For each sample, productive Simpson clonality was calculated as the square root of Simpson's diversity index across productive rearrangements. Not all clones reach the TCRdb copy of this immuneACCESS table, which keeps in-frame sequences only. Checked studies attribute under half of the gap to unresolved V genes and leave the rest unexplained. V and J calls and clone size come straight from that table; D and trimming were deduced from the DNA. The sample has hundreds of thousands of clones on record, about 88% of them singletons. The ten largest clonotypes hold roughly 1.6% of the sample.

Participants in the prospective study were aged about 18 to 100 years, lived in about two dozen United States geographic areas, and enrolled through a virtual design. In the prospective study, cohorts were assigned on the basis of participant-reported clinical history obtained from a screening survey and a study questionnaire. For ImmuneRACE Cohort 3, a participant was defined as recovered based on two consecutive negative NP/OP PCR tests, clearance by a healthcare professional, or resolution of symptoms. Each participant in the prospective study had whole blood, serum and a nasopharyngeal or oropharyngeal swab collected by mobile phlebotomists. Over a roughly two-month period, participants in the prospective study had the option of providing additional blood draws and questionnaires. Before DNA extraction, blood samples from the prospective study were shipped at room temperature or frozen.

This receptor was taken from a woman aged 50 to 65 who had recovered from COVID-19. The chain is assembled from TRBV5-1 and TRBJ2-3, and TRBD2 aligns with 12 junction nucleotides. Sequencing was carried out using PBMCs or T cells enriched from blood (not recorded which). CDR3 reads: CASSPGLAGRPGADTQYF. The bases are TGCGCCAGCAGCCCGGGACTAGCGGGCCGACCCGGGGCAGATACGCAGTATTTT.